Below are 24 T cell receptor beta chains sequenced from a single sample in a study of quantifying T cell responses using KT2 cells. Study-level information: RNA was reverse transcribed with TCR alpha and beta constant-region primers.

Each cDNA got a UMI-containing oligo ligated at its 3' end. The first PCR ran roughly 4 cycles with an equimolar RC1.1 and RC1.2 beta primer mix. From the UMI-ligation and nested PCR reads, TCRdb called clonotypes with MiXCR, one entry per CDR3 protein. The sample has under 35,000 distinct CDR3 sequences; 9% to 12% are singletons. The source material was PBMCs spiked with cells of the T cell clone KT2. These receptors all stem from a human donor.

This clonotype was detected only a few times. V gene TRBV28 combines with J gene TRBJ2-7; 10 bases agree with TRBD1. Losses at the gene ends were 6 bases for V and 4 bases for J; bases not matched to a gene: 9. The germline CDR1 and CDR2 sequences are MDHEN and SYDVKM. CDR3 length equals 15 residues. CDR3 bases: TGTGCCAGCAGACGCCCGGGACAGGGGTTTTACGAGCAGTACTTC. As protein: CASRRPGQGFYEQYF. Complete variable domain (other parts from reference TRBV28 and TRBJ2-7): DVKVTQSSRYLVKRTGEKVFLECVQDMDHENMFWYRQDPGLGLRLIYFSYDVKMKEKGDIPEGYSVSREKKERFSLILESASTNQTSMYLCASRRPGQGFYEQYFGPGTRLTVT.

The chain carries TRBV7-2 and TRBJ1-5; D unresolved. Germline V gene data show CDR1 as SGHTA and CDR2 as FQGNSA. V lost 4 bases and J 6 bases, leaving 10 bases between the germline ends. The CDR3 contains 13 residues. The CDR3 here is CASSSAVGQPQHF. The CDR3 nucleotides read TGTGCCAGCAGCTCTGCGGTTGGTCAGCCCCAGCATTTT.

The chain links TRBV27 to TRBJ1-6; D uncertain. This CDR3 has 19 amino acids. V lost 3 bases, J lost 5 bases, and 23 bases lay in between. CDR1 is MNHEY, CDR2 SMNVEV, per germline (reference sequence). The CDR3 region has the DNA TGTGCCAGCAGTTTTGAGGCGCCCATCCGAGGGCCCCATAATTCACCCCTCCACTTT. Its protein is CASSFEAPIRGPHNSPLHF.

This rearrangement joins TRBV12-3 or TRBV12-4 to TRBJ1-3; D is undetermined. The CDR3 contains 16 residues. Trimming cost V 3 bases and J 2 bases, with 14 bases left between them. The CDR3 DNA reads TGTGCCAGCAGTTTGAGTGGCAAGGAGACTGGAAACACCATATATTTT. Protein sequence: CASSLSGKETGNTIYF.

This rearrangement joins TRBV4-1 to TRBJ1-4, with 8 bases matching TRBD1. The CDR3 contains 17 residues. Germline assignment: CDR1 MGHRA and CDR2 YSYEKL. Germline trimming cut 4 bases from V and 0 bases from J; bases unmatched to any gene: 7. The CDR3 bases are TGCGCCAGCAGCCTGGTGGGACAGGCTGCAACTAATGAAAAACTGTTTTTT. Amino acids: CASSLVGQAATNEKLFF.

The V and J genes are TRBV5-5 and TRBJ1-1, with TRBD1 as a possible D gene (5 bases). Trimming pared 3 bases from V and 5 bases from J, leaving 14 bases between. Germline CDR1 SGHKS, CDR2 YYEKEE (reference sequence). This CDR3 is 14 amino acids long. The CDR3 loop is CASSYTDGATEAFF. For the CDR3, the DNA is TGTGCCAGCAGCTATACGGACGGGGCGACTGAAGCTTTCTTT.

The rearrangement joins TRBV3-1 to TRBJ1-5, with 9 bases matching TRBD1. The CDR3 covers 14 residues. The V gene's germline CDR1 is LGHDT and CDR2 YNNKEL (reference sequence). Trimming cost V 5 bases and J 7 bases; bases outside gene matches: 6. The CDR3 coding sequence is TGTGCCAGCAGCAAACAGGGGGCAGGGCAGCCCCAGCATTTT. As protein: CASSKQGAGQPQHF.

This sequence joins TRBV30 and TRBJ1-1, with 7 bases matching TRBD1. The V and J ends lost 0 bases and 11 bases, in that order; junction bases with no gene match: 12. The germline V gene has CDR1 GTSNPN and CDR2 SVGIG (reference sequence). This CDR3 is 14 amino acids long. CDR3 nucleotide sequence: TGTGCCTGGAGTGTACAGGGGACCCCTGTGAGGGCTTTCTTT. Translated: CAWSVQGTPVRAFF.

Written as DNA, the CDR3 is TGTGCCAGCAGCCAAGTAGAGGGCAGCACCTACAATGAGCAGTTCTTC. It specifies CASSQVEGSTYNEQFF. The V and J genes are TRBV14 and TRBJ2-1, with D perhaps TRBD2 (5 bases). The germline gives CDR1 SGHDN, CDR2 FVKESK. The CDR3 spans 16 residues. V dropped 1 base and J dropped 2 bases, with 12 bases sitting between them.

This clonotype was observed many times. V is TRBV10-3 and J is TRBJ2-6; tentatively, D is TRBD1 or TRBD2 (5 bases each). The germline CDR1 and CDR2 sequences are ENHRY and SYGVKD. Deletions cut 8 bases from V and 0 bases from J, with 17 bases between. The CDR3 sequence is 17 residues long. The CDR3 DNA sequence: TGTGCCATCCCGGCGCCAGCGAGGGGCTCTGGGGCCAACGTCCTGACTTTC. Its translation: CAIPAPARGSGANVLTF.

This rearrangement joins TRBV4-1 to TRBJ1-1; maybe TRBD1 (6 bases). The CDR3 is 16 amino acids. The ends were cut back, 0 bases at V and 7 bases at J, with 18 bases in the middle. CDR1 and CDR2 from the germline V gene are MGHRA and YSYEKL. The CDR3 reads CASSQDLILGGYEAFF. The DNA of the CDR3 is TGCGCCAGCAGCCAAGATTTAATCTTGGGGGGCTATGAAGCTTTCTTT.

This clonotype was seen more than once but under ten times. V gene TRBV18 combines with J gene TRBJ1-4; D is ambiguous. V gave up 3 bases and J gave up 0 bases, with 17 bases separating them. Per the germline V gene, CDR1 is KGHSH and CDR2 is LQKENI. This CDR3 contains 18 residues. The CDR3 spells CASSPRSTAFATNEKLFF. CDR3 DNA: TGTGCCAGCTCACCCCGGTCAACGGCGTTCGCAACTAATGAAAAACTGTTTTTT.

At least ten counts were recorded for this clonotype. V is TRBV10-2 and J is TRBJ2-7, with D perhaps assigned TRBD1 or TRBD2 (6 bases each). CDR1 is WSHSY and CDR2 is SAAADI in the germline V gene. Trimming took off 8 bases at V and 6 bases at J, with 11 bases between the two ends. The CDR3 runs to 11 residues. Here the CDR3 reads CASGTGAEQYF. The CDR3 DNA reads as TGCGCCAGCGGGACGGGGGCCGAGCAGTACTTC.

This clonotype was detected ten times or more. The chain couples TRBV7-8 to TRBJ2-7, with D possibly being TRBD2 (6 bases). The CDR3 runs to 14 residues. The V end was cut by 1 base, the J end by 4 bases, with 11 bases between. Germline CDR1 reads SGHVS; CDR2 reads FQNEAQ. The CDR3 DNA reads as TGTGCCAGCAGCTTAGGGGTACTAGCTTACGAGCAGTACTTC. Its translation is CASSLGVLAYEQYF.

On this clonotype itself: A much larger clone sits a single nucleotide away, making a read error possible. The CDR3 coding sequence is TGTGCCACCAGCAGAGAACGGGCCACCGGTGACAACGAGCAGTACTTC. Its protein is CATSRERATGDNEQYF. The chain is built from TRBV15 and TRBJ2-7; D is unclear. The ends were cut back, 0 bases at V and 5 bases at J, with 17 bases in the middle. CDR3 length: 16 amino acids. Germline CDR1 and CDR2: LNHNV and YYDKDF (reference sequence).

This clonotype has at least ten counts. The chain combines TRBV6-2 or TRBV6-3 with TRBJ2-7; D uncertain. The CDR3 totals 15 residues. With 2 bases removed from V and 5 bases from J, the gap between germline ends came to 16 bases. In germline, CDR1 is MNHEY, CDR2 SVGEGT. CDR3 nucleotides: TGTGCCAGCAGTTACGTGTCTTCCCGGTGGGACGAGCAGTACTTC. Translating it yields CASSYVSSRWDEQYF.

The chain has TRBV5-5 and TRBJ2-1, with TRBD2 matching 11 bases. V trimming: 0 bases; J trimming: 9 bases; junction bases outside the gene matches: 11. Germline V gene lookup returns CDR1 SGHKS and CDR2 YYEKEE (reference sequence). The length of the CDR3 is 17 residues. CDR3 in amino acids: CASSLDSGTSGGGEQFF. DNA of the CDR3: TGTGCCAGCAGCTTGGATTCCGGGACTAGCGGAGGGGGTGAGCAGTTCTTC. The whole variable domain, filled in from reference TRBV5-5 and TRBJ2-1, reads DAGVTQSPTHLIKTRGQQVTLRCSPISGHKSVSWYQQVLGQGPQFIFQYYEKEERGRGNFPDRFSARQFPNYSSELNVNALLLGDSALYLCASSLDSGTSGGGEQFFGPGTRLTVL.

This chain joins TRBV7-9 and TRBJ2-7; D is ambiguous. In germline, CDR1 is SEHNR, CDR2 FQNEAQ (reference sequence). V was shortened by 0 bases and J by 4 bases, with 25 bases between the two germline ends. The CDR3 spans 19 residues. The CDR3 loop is CASSLAPVVQPDRAYEQYF. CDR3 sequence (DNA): TGTGCCAGCAGCTTAGCGCCGGTGGTCCAGCCGGATAGGGCTTACGAGCAGTACTTC.

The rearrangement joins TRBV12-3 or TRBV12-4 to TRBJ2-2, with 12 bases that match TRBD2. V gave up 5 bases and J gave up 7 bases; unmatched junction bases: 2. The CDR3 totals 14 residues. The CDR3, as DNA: TGTGCCAGCAGTCCGGGACTAGCGGGCGGGGAGCTGTTTTTT. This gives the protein CASSPGLAGGELFF.

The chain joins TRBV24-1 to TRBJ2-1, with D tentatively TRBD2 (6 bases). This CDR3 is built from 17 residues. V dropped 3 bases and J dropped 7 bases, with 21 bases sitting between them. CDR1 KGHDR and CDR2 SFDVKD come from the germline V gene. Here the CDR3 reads CATSDPSASVRGNEQFF. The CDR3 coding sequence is TGTGCCACCAGTGATCCCTCCGCTAGCGTTCGGGGTAATGAGCAGTTCTTC.

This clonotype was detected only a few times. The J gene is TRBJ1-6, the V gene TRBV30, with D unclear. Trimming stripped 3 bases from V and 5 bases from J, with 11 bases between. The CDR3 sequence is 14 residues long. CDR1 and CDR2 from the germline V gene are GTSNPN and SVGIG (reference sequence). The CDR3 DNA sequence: TGTGCCTGGAGGCGGGATCTTAATAATTCACCCCTCCACTTT. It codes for CAWRRDLNNSPLHF. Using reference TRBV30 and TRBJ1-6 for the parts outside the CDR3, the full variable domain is SQTIHQWPATLVQPVGSPLSLECTVEGTSNPNLYWYRQAAGRGLQLLFYSVGIGQISSEVPQNLSASRPQDRQFILSSKKLLLSDSGFYLCAWRRDLNNSPLHFGNGTRLTVT.

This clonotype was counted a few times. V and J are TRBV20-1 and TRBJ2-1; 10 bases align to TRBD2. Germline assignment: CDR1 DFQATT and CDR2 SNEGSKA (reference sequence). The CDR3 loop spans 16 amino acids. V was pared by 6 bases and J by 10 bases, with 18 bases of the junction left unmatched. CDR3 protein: CSATRAAGGPSWEQFF. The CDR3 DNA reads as TGCAGTGCCACGCGGGCAGCGGGAGGGCCCTCGTGGGAGCAGTTCTTC.

CDR3 region: CSARVGTGSPLHF. The CDR3 DNA reads as TGCAGTGCTAGAGTCGGGACAGGCTCACCCCTCCACTTT. The V and J genes are TRBV20-1 and TRBJ1-6, with 8 bases that match TRBD1. The CDR3 sequence is 13 residues long. Trimming removed 1 base from V and 10 bases from J; junction bases left unmatched: 3. The germline V gene encodes CDR1 DFQATT and CDR2 SNEGSKA (reference sequence).

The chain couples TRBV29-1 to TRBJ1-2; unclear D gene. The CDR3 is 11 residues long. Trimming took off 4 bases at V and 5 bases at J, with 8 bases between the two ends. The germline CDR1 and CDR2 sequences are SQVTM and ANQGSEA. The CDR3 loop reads CSVGFGYGYTF. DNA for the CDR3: TGCAGCGTTGGGTTTGGGTATGGCTACACCTTC.